The sequence of this T cell receptor beta chain was determined in a study of blood T cell repertoires in COVID-19. Original processing methods: The assay estimated nucleated cells by amplifying reference gene primers. Assay: immunoSEQ multiplex PCR; the TCRdb copy retains only in-frame clones and omits some. V, J and clone size derive from that table, while D and trimming were established from the DNA sequence. The sample lists 110,000 to 150,000 clones, 80% occurring once. Looked up from germline, CDR1 is SGHVS and CDR2 is FQNEAQ. The length of the CDR3 is 15 residues. V shed 5 bases, J shed 2 bases, and the junction held 6 bases outside the gene matches.

This TCR came from a man between 70 and 80 years old who had recovered from COVID-19. Input material: peripheral blood. The J gene is TRBJ2-7, the V gene TRBV7-8; 10 bases agree with TRBD2. The CDR3 DNA reads as TGTGCCAGCAGCCGCCAAAGCGGGAGGGCCTACGAGCAGTACTTC. It encodes CASSRQSGRAYEQYF.